The 5 T cell receptor beta chains given below trace back to one sample, sequenced in a study of cytomegalovirus exposure and HLA in healthy donors. Researchers ran the PCR with 60 Vbeta and 13 Jbeta primers. TCRdb's copy holds only in-frame clones and misses some; the assay was immunoSEQ multiplex PCR. The sample carries about 120,000 clones, around 76% recorded once. The sequenced material came from PBMCs. The receptors shown here come from a woman aged 35 to 49 in good health and CMV-seropositive.

The CDR3 spells CAWRRGTGELFF. DNA of the CDR3: TGTGCCTGGAGAAGGGGGACCGGGGAGCTGTTTTTT. The genes are TRBV30 and TRBJ2-2, with D perhaps TRBD1 (6 bases). Germline V gene sequence: CDR1 GTSNPN, CDR2 SVGIG (reference sequence). CDR3 length: 12 amino acids. Deletions cut 3 bases from V and 5 bases from J, with 7 bases between.

The chain joins TRBV5-4 to TRBJ2-1, with D perhaps TRBD1 (7 bases). V lost 4 bases and J lost 5, with 13 bases in between. The CDR3 covers 14 residues. CDR1 and CDR2 from the germline V gene are SGHNT and YYREEE (reference sequence). CDR3 bases: TGTGCCAGCAGCCAGACCAGGGGGGACAATGAGCAGTTCTTC. Its translation is CASSQTRGDNEQFF.

The rearrangement links TRBV7-6 to TRBJ1-6; tentatively, D is TRBD1 (5 bases). The CDR3 runs to 16 residues. Trimming left V 1 base short and J 6 bases short, with 13 bases between. Germline V gives CDR1 SGHVS, CDR2 FNYEAQ. The CDR3 bases are TGTGCCAGCAGCTTAGGGGGACTGCGGACTAATTCACCCCTCCACTTT. Its protein is CASSLGGLRTNSPLHF.

The J gene is TRBJ1-2, the V gene TRBV6-6, with D possibly matching TRBD1 (5 bases). Per the germline V gene, CDR1 is MNHNY and CDR2 is SVGAGI (reference sequence). V dropped 5 bases and J dropped 6 bases, with 22 bases sitting between them. This CDR3 comprises 16 residues. CDR3: CASSPGGVSLGDGYTF. The CDR3 nucleotides are TGTGCCAGCAGTCCGGGGGGGGTCTCACTAGGGGATGGCTACACCTTC.

This clone turned up a few times. Other DNA sequences within the sample encode an identical CDR3. The chain carries TRBV5-1 and TRBJ2-7, with D unclear. V dropped 4 bases and J dropped 3 bases, with 5 bases sitting between them. Per the germline V gene, CDR1 is SGHRS and CDR2 is YFSETQ. This CDR3 has 11 amino acids. CDR3 nucleotides: TGCGCCAGCAGCACCAGCTACGAGCAGTACTTC. Amino acids: CASSTSYEQYF.